This is a list of T cell receptor beta chains from one sample in a study of CD8+CD57+ T cells in acquired aplastic anemia. TCRdb used MiXCR to reprocess the reads, holding one entry per CDR3 protein. Here the sample spans roughly 58,000 distinct CDR3 sequences, 50% to 70% being singletons. Sequencing input: sorted CD4+, CD8+, or CD8+CD57+ T cells (not recorded which) from PBMCs. The receptors come from a human donor in good health, serving as a control. The CDR3 runs from the conserved cysteine through the conserved F or W. The D gene is left open where the match is weak.

V: TRBV20-1; J: TRBJ1-4; D: NA; CDR3: CSARDEGIREKLFF
V: TRBV10-3; J: TRBJ1-1; D: NA; CDR3: CAISEGQSMNTEAFF
V: TRBV10-3; J: TRBJ1-2; D: NA; CDR3: CAISEEGDGYTF
V: TRBV9; J: TRBJ1-2; D: NA; CDR3: CASSVGPGEEGYTF
V: TRBV5-1; J: TRBJ1-2; D: TRBD1; CDR3: CASRWDRGYQGYTF
V: TRBV20-1; J: TRBJ1-2; D: NA; CDR3: CSARSQEPYGYTF
V: TRBV19; J: TRBJ1-6; D: TRBD1; CDR3: CASSPLGTGNSPLHF
V: TRBV6-1; J: TRBJ1-3; D: NA; CDR3: CASSPPTGGNTIYF
V: TRBV19; J: TRBJ2-1; D: TRBD1; CDR3: CASSMSGQGGNEQFF
V: TRBV9; J: TRBJ2-5; D: NA; CDR3: CASSVGPQYF
V: TRBV24-1; J: TRBJ2-7; D: TRBD1; CDR3: CATSDTGGGGYEQYF
V: TRBV5-1; J: TRBJ2-3; D: NA; CDR3: CASSYGDFNTDTQYF
V: TRBV12-3/TRBV12-4; J: TRBJ2-7; D: NA; CDR3: CASSSRPPGRSF
V: TRBV19; J: TRBJ1-3; D: NA; CDR3: CASSRAQGPRNTIYF
V: TRBV19; J: TRBJ1-5; D: NA; CDR3: CASSRAAGGNQPQHF
V: TRBV7-9; J: TRBJ1-4; D: TRBD1; CDR3: CASSYRGNENLFF
V: TRBV19; J: TRBJ2-1; D: TRBD2; CDR3: CASSIGRGGRLGNEQFF
V: TRBV2; J: TRBJ1-1; D: NA; CDR3: CASSDSLFGSNTEAFF
V: TRBV10-3; J: TRBJ1-2; D: NA; CDR3: CAISESGTGLSNYGYTF